This T cell receptor (beta chain) appears in the sequencing data of a study of blood T cell repertoires in COVID-19. Study-wide context: Acute and convalescent COVID-19 specimens originated in the United States, Italy and Spain.

The CDR3 totals 14 residues. V lost 4 bases and J lost 2; bases outside the gene matches: 4. Germline values: CDR1 SGHAT, CDR2 FQNNGV. TCRdb keeps only in-frame clones here, not all; method: immunoSEQ multiplex PCR. This repertoire shows about 230,000 clones, about 79% found once; its top ten account for under 1.5%. The sequenced sample consisted of peripheral blood. The source is a woman between 35 and 50 years old who had recovered from COVID-19. V is TRBV11-2 and J is TRBJ2-5, with 7 bases aligning to TRBD2. CDR3: CASSSPGLQETQYF. The DNA of the CDR3 is TGTGCCAGCAGCTCCCCGGGACTACAAGAGACCCAGTACTTC.